These 4 T cell receptor beta chains were sequenced from one sample in a study of vaccination and CD4 T cells after COVID-19. The Oncomine TCR Beta short-read assay sequenced DNA from cultured CD4+ T cells. TCRdb re-called the PCR reads with MiXCR, one entry per CDR3 protein. The sample carries several thousand distinct CDR3 sequences, 16% recorded once. Treatment in this sample: approximately 10-day PBMC culture with coronavirus spike peptide pools or control peptides (ViraFEST assay). Their specific antigens are unknown. Sequencing used CD4+ T cells from blood, cultured in vitro. These receptors originate from a human donor who had recovered from COVID-19.

The chain joins TRBV18 to TRBJ1-5, with D uncertain. The germline CDR1 and CDR2 sequences are KGHSH and LQKENI. This CDR3 has 15 residues. V was trimmed by 6 bases and J by 3 bases, leaving 15 bases between them. The CDR3 sequence is CASSRWEGFNQPQHF. The DNA of the CDR3 is TGTGCCAGCTCCAGGTGGGAGGGATTCAATCAGCCCCAGCATTTT.

By share of the sample, this clonotype is medium-sized. This sequence joins TRBV7-2 and TRBJ1-2, with a tentative D call TRBD1 (5 bases). The CDR3 length is 16 residues. Germline lookup yields CDR1 SGHTA and CDR2 FQGNSA. V lost 1 base and J lost 5, with 17 bases in between. CDR3 sequence reads: CASSLGGQGTRYGYTF. The CDR3 DNA sequence: TGTGCCAGCAGCTTAGGGGGTCAGGGAACCCGATATGGCTACACCTTC. The whole variable domain, filled in from reference TRBV7-2 and TRBJ1-2, reads GAGVSQSPSNKVTEKGKDVELRCDPISGHTALYWYRQSLGQGLEFLIYFQGNSAPDKSGLPSDRFSAERTGGSVSTLTIQRTQQEDSAVYLCASSLGGQGTRYGYTFGSGTRLTVV.

This clonotype came up a few times. The chain combines TRBV7-8 with TRBJ2-5, with TRBD1 matching over 7 bases. The CDR3 length is 17 residues. Trimming cost V 5 bases and J 7 bases; bases outside gene matches: 19. Germline assignment: CDR1 SGHVS and CDR2 FQNEAQ. The chain's CDR3 is CASSPSTGRSDGGTQYF. CDR3 DNA: TGTGCCAGCAGCCCTTCGACAGGGCGTAGCGATGGTGGGACCCAGTACTTC. The variable domain in full, completed from reference TRBV7-8 and TRBJ2-5, reads GAGVSQSPRYKVAKRGQDVALRCDPISGHVSLFWYQQALGQGPEFLTYFQNEAQLDKSGLPSDRFFAERPEGSVSTLKIQRTQQEDSAVYLCASSPSTGRSDGGTQYFGPGTRLLVL.

J is TRBJ2-7 and V is TRBV3-1, with 7 bases lining up with TRBD1. Germline V lookup: CDR1 LGHDT, CDR2 YNNKEL (reference sequence). This CDR3 is 15 amino acids long. The trim removed 4 bases at V and 4 bases at J, leaving 10 bases unmatched. The CDR3 DNA reads TGTGCCAGCAGCCCGCTTGGAACAGGGGTGTACGAGCAGTACTTC. Translated: CASSPLGTGVYEQYF.